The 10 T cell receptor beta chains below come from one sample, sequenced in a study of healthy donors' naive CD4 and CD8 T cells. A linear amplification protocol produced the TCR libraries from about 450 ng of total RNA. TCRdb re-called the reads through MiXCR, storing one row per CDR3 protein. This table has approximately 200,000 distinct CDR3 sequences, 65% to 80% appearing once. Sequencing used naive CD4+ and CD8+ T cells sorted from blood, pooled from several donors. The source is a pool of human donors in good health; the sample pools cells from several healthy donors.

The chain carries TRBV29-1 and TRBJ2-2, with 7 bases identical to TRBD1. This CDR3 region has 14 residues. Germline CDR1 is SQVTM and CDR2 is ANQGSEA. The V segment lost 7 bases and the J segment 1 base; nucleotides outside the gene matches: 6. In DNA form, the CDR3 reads TGCAGCGCCGCAGGACAGGAGAACACCGGGGAGCTGTTTTTT. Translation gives CSAAGQENTGELFF.

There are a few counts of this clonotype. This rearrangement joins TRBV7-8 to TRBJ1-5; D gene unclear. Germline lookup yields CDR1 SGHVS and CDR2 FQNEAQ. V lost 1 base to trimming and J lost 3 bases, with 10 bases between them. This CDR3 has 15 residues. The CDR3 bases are TGTGCCAGCAGCTTAGGAGGTGGGGTCAATCAGCCCCAGCATTTT. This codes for CASSLGGGVNQPQHF.

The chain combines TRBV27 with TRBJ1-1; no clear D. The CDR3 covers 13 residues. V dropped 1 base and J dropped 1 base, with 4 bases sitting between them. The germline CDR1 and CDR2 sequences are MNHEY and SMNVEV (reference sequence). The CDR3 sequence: CASSLFPNTEAFF. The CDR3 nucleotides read TGTGCCAGCAGTTTATTCCCGAACACTGAAGCTTTCTTT.

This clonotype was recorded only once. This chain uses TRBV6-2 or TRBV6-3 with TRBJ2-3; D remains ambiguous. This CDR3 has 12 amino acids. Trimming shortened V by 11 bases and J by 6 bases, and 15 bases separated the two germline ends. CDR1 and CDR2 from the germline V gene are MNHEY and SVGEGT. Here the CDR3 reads CAGTDLLDTQYF. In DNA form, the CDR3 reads TGTGCCGGCACCGACCTCCTGGATACGCAGTATTTT.

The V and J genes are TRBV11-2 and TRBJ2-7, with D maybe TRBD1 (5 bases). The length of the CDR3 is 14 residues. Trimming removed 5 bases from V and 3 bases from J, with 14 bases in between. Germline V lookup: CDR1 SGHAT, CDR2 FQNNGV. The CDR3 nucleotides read TGTGCCAGCAGCCCTCTCAGGCAGGGCTACGAGCAGTACTTC. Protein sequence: CASSPLRQGYEQYF.

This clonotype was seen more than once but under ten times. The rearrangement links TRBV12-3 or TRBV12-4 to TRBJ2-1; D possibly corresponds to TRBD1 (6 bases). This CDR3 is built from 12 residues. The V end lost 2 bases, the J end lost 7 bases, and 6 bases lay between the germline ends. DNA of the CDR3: TGTGCCAGCAGTTTAAGGGGGAATGAGCAGTTCTTC. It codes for CASSLRGNEQFF.

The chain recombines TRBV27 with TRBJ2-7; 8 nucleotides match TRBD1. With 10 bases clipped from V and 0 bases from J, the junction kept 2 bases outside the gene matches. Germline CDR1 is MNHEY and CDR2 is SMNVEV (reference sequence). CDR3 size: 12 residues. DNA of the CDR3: TGTGCCACTACAGGGGGCTCCTACGAGCAGTACTTC. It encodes CATTGGSYEQYF.

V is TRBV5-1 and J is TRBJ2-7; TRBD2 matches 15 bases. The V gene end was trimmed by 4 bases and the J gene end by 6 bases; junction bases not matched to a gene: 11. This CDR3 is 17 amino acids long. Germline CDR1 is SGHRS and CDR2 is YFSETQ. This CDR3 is CASSERGLAGGNPEQYF. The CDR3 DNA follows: TGCGCCAGCAGCGAGCGGGGACTAGCGGGAGGCAATCCCGAGCAGTACTTC. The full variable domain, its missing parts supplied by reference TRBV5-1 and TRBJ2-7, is KAGVTQTPRYLIKTRGQQVTLSCSPISGHRSVSWYQQTPGQGLQFLFEYFSETQRNKGNFPGRFSGRQFSNSRSEMNVSTLELGDSALYLCASSERGLAGGNPEQYFGPGTRLTVT.

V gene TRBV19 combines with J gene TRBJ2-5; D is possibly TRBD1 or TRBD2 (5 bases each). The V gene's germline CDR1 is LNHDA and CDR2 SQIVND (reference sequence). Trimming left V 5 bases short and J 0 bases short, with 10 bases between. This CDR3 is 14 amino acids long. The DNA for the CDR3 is TGTGCCAGTAGTCCAGGGACGTACCAAGAGACCCAGTACTTC. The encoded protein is CASSPGTYQETQYF.

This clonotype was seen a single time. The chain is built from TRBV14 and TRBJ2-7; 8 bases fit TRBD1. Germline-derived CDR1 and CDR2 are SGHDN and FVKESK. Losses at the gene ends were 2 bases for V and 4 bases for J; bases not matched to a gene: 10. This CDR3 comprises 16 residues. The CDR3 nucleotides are TGTGCCAGCAGCCAACATCAGGGGGCCGGGCGGTACGAGCAGTACTTC. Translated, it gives CASSQHQGAGRYEQYF.